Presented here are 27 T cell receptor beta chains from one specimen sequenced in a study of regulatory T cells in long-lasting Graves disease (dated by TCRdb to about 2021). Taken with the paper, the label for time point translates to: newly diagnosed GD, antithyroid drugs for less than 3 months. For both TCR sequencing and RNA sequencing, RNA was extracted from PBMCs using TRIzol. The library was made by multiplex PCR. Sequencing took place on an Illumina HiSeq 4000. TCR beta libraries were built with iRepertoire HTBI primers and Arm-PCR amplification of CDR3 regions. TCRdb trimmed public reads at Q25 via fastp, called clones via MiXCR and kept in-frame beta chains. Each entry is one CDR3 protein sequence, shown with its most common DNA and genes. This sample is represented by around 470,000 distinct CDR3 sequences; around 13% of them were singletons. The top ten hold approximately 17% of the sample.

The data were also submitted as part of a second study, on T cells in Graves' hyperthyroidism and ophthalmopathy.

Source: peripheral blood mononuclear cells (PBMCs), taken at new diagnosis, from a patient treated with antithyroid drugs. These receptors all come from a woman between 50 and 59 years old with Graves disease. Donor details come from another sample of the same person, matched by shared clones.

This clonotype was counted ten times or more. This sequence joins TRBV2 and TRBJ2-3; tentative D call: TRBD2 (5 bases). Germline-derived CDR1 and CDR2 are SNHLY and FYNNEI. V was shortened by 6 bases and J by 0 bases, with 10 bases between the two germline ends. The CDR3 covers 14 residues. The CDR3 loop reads CASRQLGSTDTQYF. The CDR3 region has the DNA TGTGCCAGCAGACAACTAGGGAGCACAGATACGCAGTATTTT.

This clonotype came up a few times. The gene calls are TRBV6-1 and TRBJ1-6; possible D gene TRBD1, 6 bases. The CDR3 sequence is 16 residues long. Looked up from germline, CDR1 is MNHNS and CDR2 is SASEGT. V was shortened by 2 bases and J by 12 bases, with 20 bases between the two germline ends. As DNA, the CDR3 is TGTGCCAGCAGTGAAAGTGGGACACTCGGTCGTGTACCCCTCCACTTT. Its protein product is CASSESGTLGRVPLHF.

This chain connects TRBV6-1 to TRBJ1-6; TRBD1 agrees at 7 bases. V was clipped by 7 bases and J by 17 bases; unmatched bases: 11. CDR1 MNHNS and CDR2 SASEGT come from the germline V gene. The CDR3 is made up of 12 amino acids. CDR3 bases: TGTGCCAGCAAGGCGGGTGGGACAGTTTTCCACTTT. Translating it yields CASKAGGTVFHF.

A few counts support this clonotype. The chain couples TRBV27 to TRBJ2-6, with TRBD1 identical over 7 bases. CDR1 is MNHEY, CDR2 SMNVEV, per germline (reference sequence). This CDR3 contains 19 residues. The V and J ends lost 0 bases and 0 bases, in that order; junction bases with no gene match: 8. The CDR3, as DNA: TGTGCCAGCAGTTTATCAGGGGGCTTCCGTTACTCTGGGGCCAACGTCCTGACTTTC. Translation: CASSLSGGFRYSGANVLTF.

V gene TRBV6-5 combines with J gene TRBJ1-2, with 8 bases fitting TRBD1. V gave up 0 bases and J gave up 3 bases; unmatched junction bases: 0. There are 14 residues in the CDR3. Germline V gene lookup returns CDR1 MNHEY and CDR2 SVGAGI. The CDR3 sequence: CASSYSTGDYGYTF. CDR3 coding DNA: TGTGCCAGCAGTTACTCGACAGGGGACTATGGCTACACCTTC.

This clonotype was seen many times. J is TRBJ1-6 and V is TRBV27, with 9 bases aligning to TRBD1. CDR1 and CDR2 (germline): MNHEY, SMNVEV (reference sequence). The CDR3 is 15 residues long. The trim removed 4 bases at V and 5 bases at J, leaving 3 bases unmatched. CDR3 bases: TGTGCCAGCAGTTCCTGGGACAGGGATAATTCACCCCTCCACTTT. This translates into CASSSWDRDNSPLHF.

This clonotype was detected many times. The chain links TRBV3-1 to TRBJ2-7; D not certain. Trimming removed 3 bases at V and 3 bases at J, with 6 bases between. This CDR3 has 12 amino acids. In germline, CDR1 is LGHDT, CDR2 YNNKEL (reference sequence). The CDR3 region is CASSQYRYEQYF. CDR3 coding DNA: TGTGCCAGCAGCCAGTACCGCTACGAGCAGTACTTC.

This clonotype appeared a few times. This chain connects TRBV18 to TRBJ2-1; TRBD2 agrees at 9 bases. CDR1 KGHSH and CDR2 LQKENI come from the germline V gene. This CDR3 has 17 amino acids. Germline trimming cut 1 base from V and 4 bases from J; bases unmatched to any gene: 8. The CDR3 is CASSPLTSGLTYNEQFF. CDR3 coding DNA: TGTGCCAGCTCACCACTAACTAGCGGGCTAACTTACAATGAGCAGTTCTTC.

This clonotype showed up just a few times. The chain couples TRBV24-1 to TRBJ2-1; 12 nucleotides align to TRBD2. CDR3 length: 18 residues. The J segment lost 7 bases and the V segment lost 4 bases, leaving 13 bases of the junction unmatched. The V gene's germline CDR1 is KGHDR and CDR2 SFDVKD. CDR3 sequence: CATSDTQPWTSGNNEQFF. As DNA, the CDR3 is TGTGCCACCAGTGACACCCAACCCTGGACTAGCGGGAATAATGAGCAGTTCTTC.

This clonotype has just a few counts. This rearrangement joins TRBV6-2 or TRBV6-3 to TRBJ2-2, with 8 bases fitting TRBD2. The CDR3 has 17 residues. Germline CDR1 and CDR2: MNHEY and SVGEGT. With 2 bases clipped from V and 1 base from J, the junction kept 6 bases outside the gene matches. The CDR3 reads CASSYPLLAENTGELFF. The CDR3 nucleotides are TGTGCCAGCAGTTACCCCTTACTAGCGGAGAACACCGGGGAGCTGTTTTTT.

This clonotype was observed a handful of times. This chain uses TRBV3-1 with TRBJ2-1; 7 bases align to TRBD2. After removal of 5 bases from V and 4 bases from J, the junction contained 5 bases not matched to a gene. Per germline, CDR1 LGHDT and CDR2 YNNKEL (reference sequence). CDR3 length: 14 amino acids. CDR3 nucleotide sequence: TGTGCCAGCAGCAGGAGGGAGGGGTACAATGAGCAGTTCTTC. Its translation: CASSRREGYNEQFF.

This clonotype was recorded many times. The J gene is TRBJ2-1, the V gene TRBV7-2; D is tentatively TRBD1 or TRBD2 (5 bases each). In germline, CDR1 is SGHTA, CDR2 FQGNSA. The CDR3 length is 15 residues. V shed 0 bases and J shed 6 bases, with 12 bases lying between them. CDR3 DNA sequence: TGTGCCAGCAGCTTAGCGCTCTTCGGGGCCAATGAGCAGTTCTTC. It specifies CASSLALFGANEQFF.

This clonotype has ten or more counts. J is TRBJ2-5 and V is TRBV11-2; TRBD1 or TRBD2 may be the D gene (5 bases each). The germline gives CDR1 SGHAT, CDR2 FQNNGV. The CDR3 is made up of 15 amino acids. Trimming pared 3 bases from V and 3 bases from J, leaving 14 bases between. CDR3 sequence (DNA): TGTGCCAGCAGCTTGGGGGTCCGAGAAAAAGAGACCCAGTACTTC. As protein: CASSLGVREKETQYF.

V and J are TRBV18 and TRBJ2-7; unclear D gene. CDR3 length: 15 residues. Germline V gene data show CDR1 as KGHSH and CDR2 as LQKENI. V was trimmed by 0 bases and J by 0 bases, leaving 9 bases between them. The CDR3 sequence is CASSPPTPSSYEQYF. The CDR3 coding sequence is TGTGCCAGCTCACCACCGACACCGAGCTCCTACGAGCAGTACTTC. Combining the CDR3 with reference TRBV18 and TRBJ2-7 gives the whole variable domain NAGVMQNPRHLVRRRGQEARLRCSPMKGHSHVYWYRQLPEEGLKFMVYLQKENIIDESGMPKERFSAEFPKEGPSILRIQQVVRGDSAAYFCASSPPTPSSYEQYFGPGTRLTVT.

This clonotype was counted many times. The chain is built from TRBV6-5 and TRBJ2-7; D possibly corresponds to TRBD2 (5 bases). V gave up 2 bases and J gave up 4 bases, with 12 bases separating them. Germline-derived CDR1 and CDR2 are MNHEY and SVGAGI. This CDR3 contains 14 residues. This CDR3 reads CASSYGLLAYEQYF. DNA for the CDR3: TGTGCCAGCAGTTACGGGCTGCTAGCATACGAGCAGTACTTC.

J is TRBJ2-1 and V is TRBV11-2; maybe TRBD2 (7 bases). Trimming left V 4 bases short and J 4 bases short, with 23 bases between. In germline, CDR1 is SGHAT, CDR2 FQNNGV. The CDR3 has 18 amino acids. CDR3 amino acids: CASSSSRGAGAVYNEQFF. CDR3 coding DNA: TGTGCCAGCAGCTCCTCTCGGGGGGCGGGAGCCGTGTACAATGAGCAGTTCTTC.

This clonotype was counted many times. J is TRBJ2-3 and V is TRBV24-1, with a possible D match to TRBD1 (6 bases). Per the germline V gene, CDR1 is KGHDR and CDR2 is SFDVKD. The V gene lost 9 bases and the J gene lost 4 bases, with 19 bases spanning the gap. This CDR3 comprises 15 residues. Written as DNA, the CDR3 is TGTGCCACCGCACAATTACAGGGAAATGCAGATACGCAGTATTTT. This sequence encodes CATAQLQGNADTQYF.

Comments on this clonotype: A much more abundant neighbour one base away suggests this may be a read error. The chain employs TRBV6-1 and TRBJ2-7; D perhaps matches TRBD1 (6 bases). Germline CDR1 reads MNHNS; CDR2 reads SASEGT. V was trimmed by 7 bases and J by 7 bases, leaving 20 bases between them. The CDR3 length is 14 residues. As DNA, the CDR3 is TGTGCCAGCAAAGTATCAGGGACAAACAATGAGCAGTACTTC. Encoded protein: CASKVSGTNNEQYF.

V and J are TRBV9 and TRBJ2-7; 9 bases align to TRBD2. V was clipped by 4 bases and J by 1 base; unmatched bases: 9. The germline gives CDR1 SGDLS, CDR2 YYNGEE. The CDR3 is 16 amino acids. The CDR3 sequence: CASSRSLAGVSYEQYF. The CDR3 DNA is TGTGCCAGCAGCCGAAGTTTAGCGGGAGTATCCTACGAGCAGTACTTC. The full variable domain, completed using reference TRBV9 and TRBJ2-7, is DSGVTQTPKHLITATGQRVTLRCSPRSGDLSVYWYQQSLDQGLQFLIQYYNGEERAKGNILERFSAQQFPDLHSELNLSSLELGDSALYFCASSRSLAGVSYEQYFGPGTRLTVT.

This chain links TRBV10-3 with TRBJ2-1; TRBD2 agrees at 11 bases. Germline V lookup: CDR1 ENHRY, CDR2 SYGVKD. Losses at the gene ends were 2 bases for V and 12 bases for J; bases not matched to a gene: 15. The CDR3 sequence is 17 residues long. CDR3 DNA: TGTGCCATCAGTGAGACCGGGACTAGCGGAAAGGGGGGGGGGCAGTTCTTC. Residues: CAISETGTSGKGGGQFF.

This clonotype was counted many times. Here the CDR3 DNA reads TGTGCCAGCAGTTTACCGGGACTAGCGGGAGTATCCTACAATGAGCAGTTCTTC. Amino acids: CASSLPGLAGVSYNEQFF. This sequence joins TRBV28 and TRBJ2-1, with TRBD2 matching 14 bases. Trimming took 2 bases from V and 1 from J; bases not matched to a gene: 4. The CDR3 is 18 residues long. Germline V lookup: CDR1 MDHEN, CDR2 SYDVKM.

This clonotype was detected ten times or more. Here the CDR3 DNA reads TGTGCCAGCAGCTTAGGGGTAGGGAGAGAGACCCAGTACTTC. Its protein is CASSLGVGRETQYF. The V and J genes are TRBV7-2 and TRBJ2-5; a weak D match, TRBD2 (5 bases). Germline loops: CDR1 SGHTA, CDR2 FQGNSA. Deletions cut 1 base from V and 4 bases from J, with 10 bases between. The CDR3 consists of 14 residues.

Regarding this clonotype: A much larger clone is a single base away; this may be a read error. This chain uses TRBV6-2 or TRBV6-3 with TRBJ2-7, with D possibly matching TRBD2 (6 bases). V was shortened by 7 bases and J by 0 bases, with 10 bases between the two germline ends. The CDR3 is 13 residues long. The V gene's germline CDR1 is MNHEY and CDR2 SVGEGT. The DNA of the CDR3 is TGTGCCAGCACTCGGGAGAGCTCCTACGAGCAGTACTTC. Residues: CASTRESSYEQYF.

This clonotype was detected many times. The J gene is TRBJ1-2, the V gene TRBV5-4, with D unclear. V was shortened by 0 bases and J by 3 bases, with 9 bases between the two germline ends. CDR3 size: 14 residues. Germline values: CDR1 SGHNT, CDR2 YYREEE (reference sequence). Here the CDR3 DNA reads TGTGCCAGCAGCTTGGCCGGGTCGGACTATGGCTACACCTTC. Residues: CASSLAGSDYGYTF. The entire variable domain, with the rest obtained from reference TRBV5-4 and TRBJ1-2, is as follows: ETGVTQSPTHLIKTRGQQVTLRCSSQSGHNTVSWYQQALGQGPQFIFQYYREEENGRGNFPPRFSGLQFPNYSSELNVNALELDDSALYLCASSLAGSDYGYTFGSGTRLTVV.

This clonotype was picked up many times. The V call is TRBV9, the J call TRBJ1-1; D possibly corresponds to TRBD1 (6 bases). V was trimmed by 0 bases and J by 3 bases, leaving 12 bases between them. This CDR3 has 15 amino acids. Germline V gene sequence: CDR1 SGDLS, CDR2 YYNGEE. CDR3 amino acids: CASSVDQGRDTEAFF. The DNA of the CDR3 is TGTGCCAGCAGCGTAGACCAGGGGAGGGACACTGAAGCTTTCTTT.

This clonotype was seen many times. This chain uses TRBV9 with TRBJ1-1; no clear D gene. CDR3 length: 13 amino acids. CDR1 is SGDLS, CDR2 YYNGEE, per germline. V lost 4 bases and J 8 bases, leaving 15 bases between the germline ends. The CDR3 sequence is CASSLNPPGEAFF. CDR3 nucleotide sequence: TGTGCCAGCAGCCTCAACCCCCCGGGGGAAGCTTTCTTT.

The CDR3 DNA is TGTGCCAGCCGACCTCTAGAGATTAACACAGATACGCAGTATTTT. Translation: CASRPLEINTDTQYF. The chain recombines TRBV7-2 with TRBJ2-3; D is ambiguous. The germline V gene encodes CDR1 SGHTA and CDR2 FQGNSA. The CDR3 length is 15 residues. V was trimmed by 8 bases and J by 2 bases, leaving 17 bases between them.